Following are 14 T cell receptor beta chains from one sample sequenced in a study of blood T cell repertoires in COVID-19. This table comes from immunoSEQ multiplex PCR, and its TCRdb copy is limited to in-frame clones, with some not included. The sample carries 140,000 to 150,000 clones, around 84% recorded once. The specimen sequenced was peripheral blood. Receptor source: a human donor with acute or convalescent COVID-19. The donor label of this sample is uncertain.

The chain's CDR3 is CASSPQGALGNSPLHF. CDR3 bases: TGTGCCAGCTCACCACAGGGGGCGTTGGGGAATTCACCCCTCCACTTT. The gene calls are TRBV18 and TRBJ1-6, with 7 bases aligning to TRBD1. The CDR3 consists of 16 residues. Unmatched junction bases numbered 7, after V lost 1 base and J lost 7 bases. Germline values: CDR1 KGHSH, CDR2 LQKENI.

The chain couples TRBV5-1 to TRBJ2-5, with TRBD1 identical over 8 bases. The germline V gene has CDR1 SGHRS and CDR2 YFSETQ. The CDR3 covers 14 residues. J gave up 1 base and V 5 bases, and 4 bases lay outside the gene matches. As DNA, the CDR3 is TGCGCCAGCAGAATCGGGACAGGCCAAGAGACCCAGTACTTC. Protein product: CASRIGTGQETQYF.

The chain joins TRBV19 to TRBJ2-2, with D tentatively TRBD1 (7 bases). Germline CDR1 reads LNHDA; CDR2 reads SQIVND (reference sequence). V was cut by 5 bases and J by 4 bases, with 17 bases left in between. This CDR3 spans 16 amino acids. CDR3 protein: CASSLMGRGATGELFF. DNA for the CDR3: TGTGCCAGTAGTTTAATGGGCAGGGGGGCCACCGGGGAGCTGTTTTTT.

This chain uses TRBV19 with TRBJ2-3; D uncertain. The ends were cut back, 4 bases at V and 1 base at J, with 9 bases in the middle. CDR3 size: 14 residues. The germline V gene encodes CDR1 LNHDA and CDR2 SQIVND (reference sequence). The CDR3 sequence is CASSTRGRTDTQYF. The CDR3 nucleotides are TGTGCCAGTAGTACCCGAGGTCGCACAGATACGCAGTATTTT. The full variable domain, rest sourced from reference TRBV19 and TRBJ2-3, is DGGITQSPKYLFRKEGQNVTLSCEQNLNHDAMYWYRQDPGQGLRLIYYSQIVNDFQKGDIAEGYSVSREKKESFPLTVTSAQKNPTAFYLCASSTRGRTDTQYFGPGTRLTVL.

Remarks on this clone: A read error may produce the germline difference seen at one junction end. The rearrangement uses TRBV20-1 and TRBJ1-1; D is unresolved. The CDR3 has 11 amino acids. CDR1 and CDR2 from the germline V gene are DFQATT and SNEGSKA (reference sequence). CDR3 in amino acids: CSATRHAEAFF. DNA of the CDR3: TGCAGTGCTACCAGACATGCTGAGGCTTTCTTT.

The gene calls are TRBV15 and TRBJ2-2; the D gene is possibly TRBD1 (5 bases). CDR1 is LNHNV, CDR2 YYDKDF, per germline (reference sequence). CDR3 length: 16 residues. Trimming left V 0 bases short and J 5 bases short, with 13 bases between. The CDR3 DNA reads TGTGCCACCAGCAGAGATGGGCACAAGGGGACCGGGGAGCTGTTTTTT. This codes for CATSRDGHKGTGELFF.

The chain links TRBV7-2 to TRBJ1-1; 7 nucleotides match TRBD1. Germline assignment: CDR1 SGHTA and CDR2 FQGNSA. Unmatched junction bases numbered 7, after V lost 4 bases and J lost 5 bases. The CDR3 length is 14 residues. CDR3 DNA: TGTGCCAGCAGCTCCCAGGGGGTTGGAACTGAAGCTTTCTTT. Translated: CASSSQGVGTEAFF.

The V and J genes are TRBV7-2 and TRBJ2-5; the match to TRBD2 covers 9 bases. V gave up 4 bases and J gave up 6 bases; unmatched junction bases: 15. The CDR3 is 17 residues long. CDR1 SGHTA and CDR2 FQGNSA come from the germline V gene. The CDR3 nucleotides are TGTGCCAGCAGCTCACCACGCGATAGCGGGAGCGCAAAGACCCAGTACTTC. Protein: CASSSPRDSGSAKTQYF.

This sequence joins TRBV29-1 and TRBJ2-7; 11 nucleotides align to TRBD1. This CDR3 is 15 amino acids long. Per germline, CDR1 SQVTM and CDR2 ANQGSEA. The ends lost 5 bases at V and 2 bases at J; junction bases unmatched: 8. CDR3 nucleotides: TGCAGCGTTCGGCCTGGGACAGGGGGTACCTACGAGCAGTACTTC. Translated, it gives CSVRPGTGGTYEQYF.

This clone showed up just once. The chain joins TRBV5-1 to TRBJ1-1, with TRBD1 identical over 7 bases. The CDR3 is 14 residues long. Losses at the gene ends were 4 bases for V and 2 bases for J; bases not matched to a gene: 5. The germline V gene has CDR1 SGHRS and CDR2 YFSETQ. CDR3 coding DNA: TGCGCCAGCAGCACTGGACAGGTTAACACTGAAGCTTTCTTT. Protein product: CASSTGQVNTEAFF.

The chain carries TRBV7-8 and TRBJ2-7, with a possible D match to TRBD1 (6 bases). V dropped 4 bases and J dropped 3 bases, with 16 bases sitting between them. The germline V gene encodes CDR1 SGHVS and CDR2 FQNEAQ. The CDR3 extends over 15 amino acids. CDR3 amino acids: CASSSEPGHYYEQYF. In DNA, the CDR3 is TGTGCCAGCAGCTCAGAACCGGGACACTACTACGAGCAGTACTTC. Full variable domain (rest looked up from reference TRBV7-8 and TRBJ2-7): GAGVSQSPRYKVAKRGQDVALRCDPISGHVSLFWYQQALGQGPEFLTYFQNEAQLDKSGLPSDRFFAERPEGSVSTLKIQRTQQEDSAVYLCASSSEPGHYYEQYFGPGTRLTVT.

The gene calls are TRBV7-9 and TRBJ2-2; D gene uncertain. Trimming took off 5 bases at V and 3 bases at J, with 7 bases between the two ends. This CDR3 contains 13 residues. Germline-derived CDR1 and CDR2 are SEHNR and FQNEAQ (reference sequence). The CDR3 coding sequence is TGTGCCAGCAGCACTTCATACACCGGGGAGCTGTTTTTT. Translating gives CASSTSYTGELFF.

The CDR3 coding sequence is TGTGCCAGCAGTCGCGGAGGGACAGGGGAAGAGACCCAGTACTTC. Amino acid sequence: CASSRGGTGEETQYF. This rearrangement joins TRBV6-6 to TRBJ2-5; 10 nucleotides line up with TRBD1. The CDR3 spans 15 residues. The germline V gene has CDR1 MNHNY and CDR2 SVGAGI (reference sequence). Germline trimming cut 5 bases from V and 3 bases from J; bases unmatched to any gene: 6.

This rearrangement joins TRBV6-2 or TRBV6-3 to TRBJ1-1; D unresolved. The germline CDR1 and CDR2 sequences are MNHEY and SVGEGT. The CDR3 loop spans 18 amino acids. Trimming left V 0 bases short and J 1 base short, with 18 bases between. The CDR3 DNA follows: TGTGCCAGCAGTTACTCGACTACCGGAGGAAACAAGAACACTGAAGCTTTCTTT. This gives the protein CASSYSTTGGNKNTEAFF.